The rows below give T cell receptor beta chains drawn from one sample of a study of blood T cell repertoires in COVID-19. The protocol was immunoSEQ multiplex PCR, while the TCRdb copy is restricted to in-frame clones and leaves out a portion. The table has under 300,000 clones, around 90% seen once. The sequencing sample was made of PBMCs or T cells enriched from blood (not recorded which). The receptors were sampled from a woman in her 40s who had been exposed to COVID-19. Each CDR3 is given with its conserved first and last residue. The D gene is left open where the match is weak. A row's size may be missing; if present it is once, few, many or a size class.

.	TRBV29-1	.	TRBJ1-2	CSVDGYTF	TGCAGCGTCGATGGCTACACCTTC
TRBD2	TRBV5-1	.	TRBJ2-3	CASSLASTSGGARDTQYF	TGCGCCAGCAGCTTGGCCTCAACTAGCGGGGGGGCCAGAGATACGCAGTATTTT
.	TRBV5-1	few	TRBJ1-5	CASSDGGNQPQHF	TGCGCCAGCAGCGACGGGGGCAATCAGCCCCAGCATTTT
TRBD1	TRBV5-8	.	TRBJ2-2	CASRQQGAGTGELFF	TGTGCCAGCAGGCAGCAGGGGGCCGGCACCGGGGAGCTGTTTTTT
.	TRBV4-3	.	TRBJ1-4	CASSQGTGVEEKLFF	TGCGCCAGCAGCCAAGGCACGGGAGTGGAGGAAAAACTGTTTTTT
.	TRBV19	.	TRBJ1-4	CASSKGDEDNEKLFF	TGTGCCAGTAGTAAAGGAGACGAAGATAATGAAAAACTGTTTTTT
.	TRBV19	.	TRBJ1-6	CASRQGRGFSPLHF	TGTGCCAGTAGGCAGGGGCGGGGGTTTTCACCCCTCCACTTT
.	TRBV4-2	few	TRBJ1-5	CASSQDQAERPQHF	TGTGCCAGCAGCCAAGATCAGGCTGAACGGCCCCAGCATTTT
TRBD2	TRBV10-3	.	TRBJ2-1	CAISPTSGRMTEQFF	TGTGCCATCAGTCCCACTAGCGGGAGGATGACTGAGCAGTTCTTC
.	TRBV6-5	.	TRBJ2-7	CASSYSGGAAEQYF	TGTGCCAGCAGTTATAGTGGGGGGGCGGCCGAGCAGTACTTC
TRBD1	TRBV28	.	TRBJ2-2	CASTVGDRPNTGELFF	TGTGCCAGCACCGTAGGGGACAGGCCTAACACCGGGGAGCTGTTTTTT
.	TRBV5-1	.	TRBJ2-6	CASSYSTGTSGANVLTF	TGCGCCAGCAGCTACAGCACAGGGACCTCTGGGGCCAACGTCCTGACTTTC
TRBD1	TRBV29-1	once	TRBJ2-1	CSVEATGDLYNEQFF	TGCAGCGTTGAAGCCACAGGGGACCTTTACAATGAGCAGTTCTTC
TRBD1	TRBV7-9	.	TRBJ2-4	CASSLGDRFKNIQYF	TGTGCCAGCAGCTTAGGGGACAGGTTCAAAAACATTCAGTACTTC
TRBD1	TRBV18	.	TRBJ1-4	CASSPADRGAGGNEKLFF	TGTGCCAGCTCACCGGCGGACAGGGGCGCGGGGGGGAATGAAAAACTGTTTTTT
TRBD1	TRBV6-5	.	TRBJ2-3	CASSHGQENTDTQYF	TGTGCCAGCAGCCACGGACAGGAGAACACAGATACGCAGTATTTT
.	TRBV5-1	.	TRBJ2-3	CASSLATGSTDTQYF	TGCGCCAGCAGCTTGGCGACAGGATCCACAGATACGCAGTATTTT
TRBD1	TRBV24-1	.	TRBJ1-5	CATSTGTGGYQPQHF	TGTGCCACCAGTACCGGGACAGGGGGATACCAGCCCCAGCATTTT
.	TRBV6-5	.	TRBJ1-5	CASSFEGNQPQHF	TGTGCCAGCAGTTTTGAGGGCAATCAGCCCCAGCATTTT
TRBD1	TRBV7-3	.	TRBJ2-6	CASSLGLDRAGSGANVLTF	TGTGCCAGCAGCTTAGGACTTGACAGGGCGGGCTCTGGGGCCAACGTCCTGACTTTC
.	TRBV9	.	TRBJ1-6	CASGAGAYSPLHF	TGTGCCAGCGGGGCGGGGGCCTATTCACCCCTCCACTTT
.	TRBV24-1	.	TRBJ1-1	CATSDSYDRSLAFF	TGTGCCACCAGTGATTCCTACGATAGGAGCCTAGCTTTCTTT
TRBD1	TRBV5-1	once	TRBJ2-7	CASSVGQGVESEQYF	TGCGCCAGCAGCGTGGGACAGGGGGTTGAGTCCGAGCAGTACTTC
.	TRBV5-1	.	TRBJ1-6	CASSLEGGKSSYNSPLHF	TGCGCCAGCAGCTTGGAAGGAGGGAAAAGCTCCTATAATTCACCCCTCCACTTT
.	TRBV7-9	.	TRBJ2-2	CASSYTGIPGELFF	TGTGCCAGCAGCTATACAGGGATTCCCGGGGAGCTGTTTTTT
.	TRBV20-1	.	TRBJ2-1	CSARLDNEQFF	TGCAGTGCAAGACTCGACAATGAGCAGTTCTTC
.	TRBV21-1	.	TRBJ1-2	CASSKAGEQGYGYTF	TGTGCCAGCAGCAAAGCGGGGGAACAGGGCTATGGCTACACCTTC
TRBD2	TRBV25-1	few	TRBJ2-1	CASSEKPPTSGVYNEQFF	TGTGCCAGCAGTGAAAAGCCCCCCACTAGCGGGGTATACAATGAGCAGTTCTTC
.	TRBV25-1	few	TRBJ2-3	CASSDDAGTLGEDTQYF	TGTGCCAGCAGTGACGATGCAGGGACTTTAGGGGAAGATACGCAGTATTTT
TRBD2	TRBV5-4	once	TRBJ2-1	CASSPTSGRYNEQFF	TGTGCCAGCAGCCCGACTAGCGGGAGGTACAATGAGCAGTTCTTC
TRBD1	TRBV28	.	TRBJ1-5	CASSRGQGINQPQHF	TGTGCCAGCAGCAGGGGACAGGGGATAAATCAGCCCCAGCATTTT
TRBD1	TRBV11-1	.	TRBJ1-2	CASSLTGGVGYTF	TGTGCCAGCAGCTTAACAGGGGGCGTTGGCTACACCTTC
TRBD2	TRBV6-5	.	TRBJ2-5	CASSYSAGGPETQYF	TGTGCCAGCAGTTACTCCGCGGGAGGGCCAGAGACCCAGTACTTC
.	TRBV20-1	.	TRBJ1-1	CSASRRRLAFF	TGCAGTGCTAGCAGGAGGCGACTGGCTTTCTTT
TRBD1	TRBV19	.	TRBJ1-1	CASSGQGGTYTEAFF	TGTGCCAGTAGCGGACAGGGGGGGACCTACACTGAAGCTTTCTTT
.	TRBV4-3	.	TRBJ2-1	CASSQDGGPYNEQFF	TGCGCCAGCAGCCAAGATGGCGGGCCGTACAATGAGCAGTTCTTC
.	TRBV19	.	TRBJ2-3	CASSIKDYHTDTQYF	TGTGCCAGTAGTATAAAGGACTACCACACAGATACGCAGTATTTT
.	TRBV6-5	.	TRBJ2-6	CASSYSPGSGANVLTF	TGTGCCAGCAGTTACTCGCCGGGCTCTGGGGCCAACGTCCTGACTTTC
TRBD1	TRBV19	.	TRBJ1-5	CASSLYRGVGNQPQHF	TGTGCCAGTAGTTTATACAGGGGTGTCGGCAATCAGCCCCAGCATTTT
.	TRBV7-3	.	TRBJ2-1	CASSTVGISGDEQFF	TGTGCCAGCAGCACGGTGGGGATTTCAGGGGATGAGCAGTTCTTC
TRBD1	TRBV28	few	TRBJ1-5	CASRDRGRGNQPQHF	TGTGCCAGCAGGGACAGGGGGCGCGGCAATCAGCCCCAGCATTTT
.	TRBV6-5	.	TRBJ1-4	CASSYVEGDEKLFF	TGTGCCAGCAGTTACGTGGAGGGAGATGAAAAACTGTTTTTT
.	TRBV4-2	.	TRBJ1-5	CASSQNGGQPQHF	TGTGCCAGCAGCCAAAATGGAGGACAGCCCCAGCATTTT
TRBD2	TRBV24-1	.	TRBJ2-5	CATSDPRGGAVETQYF	TGTGCCACCAGTGATCCGCGGGGGGGCGCGGTGGAGACCCAGTACTTC
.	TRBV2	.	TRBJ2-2	CASKERPTLNTGELFF	TGTGCCAGCAAGGAGCGGCCCACTTTAAACACCGGGGAGCTGTTTTTT
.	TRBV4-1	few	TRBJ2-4	CASSQGLIAKNIQYF	TGCGCCAGCAGCCAGGGACTTATAGCCAAAAACATTCAGTACTTC
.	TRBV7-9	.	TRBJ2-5	CASSDTGNRRFQETQYF	TGTGCCAGCAGCGACACAGGGAATCGGCGATTCCAAGAGACCCAGTACTTC
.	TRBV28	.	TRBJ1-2	CASTAGRSVGGTF	TGTGCCAGCACGGCCGGGAGGTCGGTGGGGGGGACCTTC
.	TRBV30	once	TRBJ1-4	CAARPTTNEKLFF	TGTGCGGCTAGGCCCACCACTAATGAAAAACTGTTTTTT
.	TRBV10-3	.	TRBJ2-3	CAISRSDGGGDTQYF	TGTGCCATCAGTCGATCAGACGGGGGAGGAGATACGCAGTATTTT
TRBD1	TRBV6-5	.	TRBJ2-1	CASTLGQGYEQFF	TGTGCCAGCACCCTGGGACAGGGGTACGAGCAGTTCTTC
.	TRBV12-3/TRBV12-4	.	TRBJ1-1	CASGAGVNTEAFF	TGTGCCAGTGGAGCGGGGGTGAACACTGAAGCTTTCTTT
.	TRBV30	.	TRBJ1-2	CAWRDPGRYGYTF	TGTGCCTGGAGAGATCCTGGGAGGTATGGCTACACCTTC
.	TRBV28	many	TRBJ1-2	CASSSGIGGYTF	TGTGCCAGCAGCTCAGGGATTGGTGGCTACACCTTC
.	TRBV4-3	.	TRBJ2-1	CASSQEQGNDEQFF	TGCGCCAGCAGCCAAGAACAGGGTAACGATGAGCAGTTCTTC
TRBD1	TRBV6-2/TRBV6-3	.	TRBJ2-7	CASSGRPTGGSYEQYF	TGTGCCAGCAGTGGGCGCCCGACAGGGGGCTCCTACGAGCAGTACTTC
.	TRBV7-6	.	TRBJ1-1	CASSLIPGAFF	TGTGCCAGCAGCTTAATACCGGGAGCTTTCTTT
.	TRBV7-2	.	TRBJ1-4	CASSRGGSTFNEKLFF	TGTGCCAGCAGCCGGGGGGGGAGCACCTTTAATGAAAAACTGTTTTTT
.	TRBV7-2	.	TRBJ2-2	CATSQGNLYTGELFF	TGTGCCACCTCCCAGGGCAACTTGTACACCGGGGAGCTGTTTTTT
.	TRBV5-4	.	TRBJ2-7	CASSLDSLSYEQYF	TGTGCCAGCAGCTTGGACAGTCTGTCCTACGAGCAGTACTTC